These T cell receptor beta chains were read from a single sample in a study of T cell responses to AZD1222 COVID-19 vaccine. Profiled with immunoSEQ multiplex PCR; TCRdb holds only in-frame clones, not every one. The top ten clones hold roughly 1.4% of a sample with roughly 160,000 clones, 90% to 95% of them seen once. The starting material was peripheral blood, obtained 28 days after the second AZD1222 dose. These receptors came from an adult who received the AZD1222 COVID-19 vaccine. Both conserved end residues are part of each CDR3. Each record gives: V gene, D gene, clone size, J gene, CDR3 DNA, CDR3 protein. A D gene is named only where the DNA matches it firmly. Clone size appears in some rows only: once, few, many, or a class for an expanded clone.

V gene: TRBV15; D gene: TRBD1; clone size: once; J gene: TRBJ2-1; CDR3 DNA: TGTGCCACCAGCAGAGTCGGGACAGGGGTCTACAATGAGCAGTTCTTC; CDR3 protein: CATSRVGTGVYNEQFF
V gene: TRBV30; D gene: TRBD1; clone size: NA; J gene: TRBJ1-5; CDR3 DNA: TGTGCCTGGAGTGAGGGGACAGGGTTGTTCCCCCAGCATTTT; CDR3 protein: CAWSEGTGLFPQHF
V gene: TRBV2; D gene: NA; clone size: NA; J gene: TRBJ1-4; CDR3 DNA: TGTGCCAGCAGTTTTGGTACGGGTCTTAGTGAAAAACTGTTTTTT; CDR3 protein: CASSFGTGLSEKLFF
V gene: TRBV11-2; D gene: NA; clone size: NA; J gene: TRBJ1-1; CDR3 DNA: TGTGCCAGCAGCTTCGGGAGAAACACTGAAGCTTTCTTT; CDR3 protein: CASSFGRNTEAFF
V gene: TRBV19; D gene: TRBD2; clone size: NA; J gene: TRBJ2-7; CDR3 DNA: TGTGCCAGTAGTAAAACCCTAGCGGGAGCATACGAGCAGTACTTC; CDR3 protein: CASSKTLAGAYEQYF
V gene: TRBV29-1; D gene: TRBD1; clone size: NA; J gene: TRBJ1-2; CDR3 DNA: TGCAGCGTTGTCGAGACGCAGGGGGGGGAGTATGGCTACACCTTC; CDR3 protein: CSVVETQGGEYGYTF
V gene: TRBV27; D gene: TRBD1; clone size: NA; J gene: TRBJ1-1; CDR3 DNA: TGTGCCAGCAGTTTGACAGGGGTGAACACTGAAGCTTTCTTT; CDR3 protein: CASSLTGVNTEAFF
V gene: TRBV29-1; D gene: NA; clone size: NA; J gene: TRBJ2-3; CDR3 DNA: TGCAGCGCCTATGGCAGGGGCTTTAGCACAGATACGCAGTATTTT; CDR3 protein: CSAYGRGFSTDTQYF
V gene: TRBV20-1; D gene: TRBD1; clone size: NA; J gene: TRBJ1-2; CDR3 DNA: TGCAGTGCTAGTTGGGACAGCTACAAGGGCTACACCTTC; CDR3 protein: CSASWDSYKGYTF
V gene: TRBV7-9; D gene: NA; clone size: NA; J gene: TRBJ2-2; CDR3 DNA: TGTGCCAGCAGCCCAGACAAGAACACCGGGGAGCTGTTTTTT; CDR3 protein: CASSPDKNTGELFF
V gene: TRBV7-9; D gene: NA; clone size: once; J gene: TRBJ2-2; CDR3 DNA: TGTGCCAGCAGCTCGCGTTGGTACAACACCGGGGAGCTGTTTTTT; CDR3 protein: CASSSRWYNTGELFF
V gene: TRBV30; D gene: TRBD2; clone size: NA; J gene: TRBJ2-7; CDR3 DNA: TGTGCCTGGAGTGGTCAACATAGCGGGAGGGCCTACTGGGAGCAGTACTTC; CDR3 protein: CAWSGQHSGRAYWEQYF
V gene: TRBV19; D gene: NA; clone size: NA; J gene: TRBJ1-1; CDR3 DNA: TGTGCTTCCCGTACGGCGGAGGGGGTAACTTTCTTT; CDR3 protein: CASRTAEGVTFF
V gene: TRBV19; D gene: NA; clone size: NA; J gene: TRBJ1-2; CDR3 DNA: TGTGCCAGTACCCCGAGCTCTTGGGGCTATGGCTACACCTTC; CDR3 protein: CASTPSSWGYGYTF
V gene: TRBV23-1; D gene: NA; clone size: NA; J gene: TRBJ1-3; CDR3 DNA: TGCGCCAGCACTCAACCCGCTGCGCGCCGCTCTGGAAACACCATATATTTT; CDR3 protein: CASTQPAARRSGNTIYF
V gene: TRBV24-1; D gene: TRBD1; clone size: NA; J gene: TRBJ1-2; CDR3 DNA: TGTGCCACCAGTGGCCCGGGACAGGGAAGAGGCTACACCTTC; CDR3 protein: CATSGPGQGRGYTF
V gene: TRBV7-3; D gene: TRBD2; clone size: NA; J gene: TRBJ2-3; CDR3 DNA: TGTGCCAGCAGCTCATCGGGACTAGTTAGCACAGATACGCAGTATTTT; CDR3 protein: CASSSSGLVSTDTQYF
V gene: TRBV7-2; D gene: TRBD1; clone size: NA; J gene: TRBJ1-1; CDR3 DNA: TGTGCCAGCAGCTTACGGGACAGACAGACTGAAGCTTTCTTT; CDR3 protein: CASSLRDRQTEAFF
V gene: TRBV5-1; D gene: NA; clone size: NA; J gene: TRBJ1-1; CDR3 DNA: TGCGCCAGCAGCTTCCCCGAGGGCACTGAAGCTTTCTTT; CDR3 protein: CASSFPEGTEAFF
V gene: TRBV2; D gene: NA; clone size: NA; J gene: TRBJ1-4; CDR3 DNA: TGTGCCAGCAGTGATAGAGGGCACGGAGCTAATGAAAAACTGTTTTTT; CDR3 protein: CASSDRGHGANEKLFF
V gene: TRBV30; D gene: NA; clone size: NA; J gene: TRBJ2-7; CDR3 DNA: TGTGCGATTAGGACCGCGAGCTCCTACGAGCAGTACTTC; CDR3 protein: CAIRTASSYEQYF
V gene: TRBV4-2; D gene: TRBD1; clone size: NA; J gene: TRBJ2-7; CDR3 DNA: TGTGCCAGCAGCCACCCGGGACAGGGACCCTACGAGCAGTACTTC; CDR3 protein: CASSHPGQGPYEQYF
V gene: TRBV30; D gene: TRBD2; clone size: NA; J gene: TRBJ2-3; CDR3 DNA: TGTGCCTGGAGCATTGGTACTAGCGGGGGAACAGATACGCAGTATTTT; CDR3 protein: CAWSIGTSGGTDTQYF
V gene: TRBV7-2; D gene: TRBD2; clone size: NA; J gene: TRBJ2-7; CDR3 DNA: TGTGCCAGCAGCAGGGGACTAGCGGGAACGGGCGAGCAGTACTTC; CDR3 protein: CASSRGLAGTGEQYF
V gene: TRBV11-3; D gene: NA; clone size: once; J gene: TRBJ2-1; CDR3 DNA: TGTGCCAGCAGCTTATCGCAGAGCTCCTACAATGAGCAGTTCTTC; CDR3 protein: CASSLSQSSYNEQFF